The 20 T cell receptor beta chains below were found in one sample sequenced in a study of cytomegalovirus exposure and HLA in healthy donors. PCR primers comprised 60 Vbeta and 13 Jbeta primers. The table came from immunoSEQ multiplex PCR; TCRdb's copy has only in-frame clones and leaves some out. The sample includes about 160,000 clones, 80% to 85% of them seen just once. Sequenced sample: PBMCs. These receptors all come from a girl aged 2-10 years in good health and CMV-seropositive.

The chain combines TRBV15 with TRBJ1-1; unclear D gene. With 0 bases removed from V and 11 bases from J, the gap between germline ends came to 13 bases. This CDR3 comprises 13 residues. The germline V gene has CDR1 LNHNV and CDR2 YYDKDF (reference sequence). In DNA form, the CDR3 reads TGTGCCACCAGCAGAGAATCGGGATTTGGGGCTTTCTTT. The encoded protein is CATSRESGFGAFF.

This CDR3 is CASSLTMSEQAFF. The CDR3 bases are TGTGCCAGCAGTTTAACCATGAGTGAACAAGCTTTCTTT. J is TRBJ1-1 and V is TRBV28, with D uncertain. Germline V CDR1 and CDR2: MDHEN, SYDVKM. This CDR3 is built from 13 residues. V was clipped by 2 bases and J by 9 bases, with 13 bases between them.

J is TRBJ2-3 and V is TRBV18; 7 bases fit TRBD2. Trimming took 1 base from V and 1 from J; bases not matched to a gene: 11. CDR3 length: 18 residues. Germline CDR1 reads KGHSH; CDR2 reads LQKENI. The CDR3 bases are TGTGCCAGCTCACCACTCCCCCGACCCCGGGGGGGCACAGATACGCAGTATTTT. It specifies CASSPLPRPRGGTDTQYF. Supplemented by reference TRBV18 and TRBJ2-3, the full variable domain reads NAGVMQNPRHLVRRRGQEARLRCSPMKGHSHVYWYRQLPEEGLKFMVYLQKENIIDESGMPKERFSAEFPKEGPSILRIQQVVRGDSAAYFCASSPLPRPRGGTDTQYFGPGTRLTVL.

This chain links TRBV19 with TRBJ1-5, with D possibly TRBD1 on 6 matching bases. Germline V gene lookup returns CDR1 LNHDA and CDR2 SQIVND (reference sequence). CDR3 length: 16 residues. Trimming took 4 bases from V and 2 from J, leaving 15 bases between them. CDR3 DNA sequence: TGTGCCAGTAGTACCCAAGTCGGGGGGCGCAATCAGCCCCAGCATTTT. Protein product: CASSTQVGGRNQPQHF.

V gene TRBV30 combines with J gene TRBJ2-1; weak D call: TRBD2 (6 bases). Trimming removed 0 bases from V and 3 bases from J, with 9 bases in between. The CDR3 length is 14 residues. Germline lookup yields CDR1 GTSNPN and CDR2 SVGIG (reference sequence). CDR3 sequence reads: CAWSVVSGYNEQFF. The CDR3 DNA sequence: TGTGCCTGGAGTGTGGTTAGCGGCTACAATGAGCAGTTCTTC.

The V call is TRBV7-9, the J call TRBJ2-1; D remains unclear. The CDR3 covers 16 residues. In germline, CDR1 is SEHNR, CDR2 FQNEAQ (reference sequence). Trimming left V 1 base short and J 0 bases short, with 10 bases between. For the CDR3, the DNA is TGTGCCAGCAGCTTAGGTGCGGCCGGCTCCTACAATGAGCAGTTCTTC. Translated, it gives CASSLGAAGSYNEQFF.

The CDR3 sequence is CASSFTGGRNTGELFF. The CDR3 DNA sequence: TGCGCCAGCAGCTTCACGGGGGGCCGAAACACCGGGGAGCTGTTTTTT. This chain uses TRBV5-1 with TRBJ2-2; TRBD2 is a possible D gene (7 bases). Trimming shortened V by 2 bases and J by 2 bases, and 13 bases separated the two germline ends. Germline lookup yields CDR1 SGHRS and CDR2 YFSETQ. The CDR3 totals 16 residues.

The chain is built from TRBV13 and TRBJ2-3; 13 bases line up with TRBD2. Germline V gene lookup returns CDR1 PRHDT and CDR2 FYEKMQ (reference sequence). V shed 4 bases, J shed 8 bases, and the junction held 6 bases outside the gene matches. The CDR3 is 15 amino acids. The CDR3 DNA reads as TGTGCCAGCAGCTCCGGACTAGCGGGAGAGGCTACGCAGTATTTT. Translating it yields CASSSGLAGEATQYF.

V usage is TRBV19 and J usage is TRBJ2-1; 9 bases are a match to TRBD2. The length of the CDR3 is 15 residues. CDR1 is LNHDA, CDR2 SQIVND, per germline (reference sequence). J lost 5 bases, V lost 5 bases, and 7 bases had no gene match. The CDR3: CASSRWREGNNEQFF. The DNA of the CDR3 is TGTGCCAGTAGTCGCTGGCGGGAGGGTAACAATGAGCAGTTCTTC.

This sequence joins TRBV1 and TRBJ2-3; the table calls TRBD1, which could not be checked here. TRBV1 is designated a pseudogene. This CDR3 is 13 amino acids long. Here the CDR3 DNA reads TGCACCAGCAGCCAGGCCCGCACAGATACGCAGTATTTT. Its protein product is CTSSQARTDTQYF.

The chain combines TRBV5-1 with TRBJ1-1; 7 nucleotides match TRBD1. CDR3 length: 15 residues. Germline lookup yields CDR1 SGHRS and CDR2 YFSETQ. Germline trimming cut 4 bases from V and 2 bases from J; bases unmatched to any gene: 8. The CDR3: CASSLVTGPNTEAFF. CDR3 DNA sequence: TGCGCCAGCAGCCTAGTGACAGGGCCCAACACTGAAGCTTTCTTT.

The chain has TRBV2 and TRBJ1-6; the D is unclear. This CDR3 contains 14 residues. Germline values: CDR1 SNHLY, CDR2 FYNNEI. Deletions cut 4 bases from V and 9 bases from J, with 13 bases between. The CDR3 protein is CASSADGMGSPLHF. The CDR3 DNA is TGTGCCAGCAGTGCGGACGGGATGGGTTCACCCCTCCACTTT.

In DNA, the CDR3 is TGCGCCAGTCTCCTTAGTGTCCAGGACACCGGGGAGCTGTTTTTT. Encoded protein: CASLLSVQDTGELFF. The chain joins TRBV4-1 to TRBJ2-2, with no clear D. CDR3 length: 15 residues. Germline V gives CDR1 MGHRA, CDR2 YSYEKL. The ends were cut back, 9 bases at V and 3 bases at J, with 17 bases in the middle.

The rearrangement links TRBV10-2 to TRBJ1-6, with 8 bases fitting TRBD1. V trimming: 3 bases; J trimming: 10 bases; junction bases outside the gene matches: 8. The germline V gene has CDR1 WSHSY and CDR2 SAAADI. The CDR3 is made up of 15 amino acids. CDR3 in DNA: TGCGCCAGCAGTGACCACGACAGGGGCCGGTCACCCCTCCACTTT. Amino acid sequence: CASSDHDRGRSPLHF.

The chain couples TRBV5-1 to TRBJ2-7; 11 nucleotides agree with TRBD2. Germline CDR1 reads SGHRS; CDR2 reads YFSETQ. The CDR3 is 14 residues long. The V gene end was trimmed by 4 bases and the J gene end by 1 base; junction bases not matched to a gene: 1. The CDR3 reads CASSPSGGSYEQYF. The CDR3 bases are TGCGCCAGCAGCCCTAGCGGGGGGTCCTACGAGCAGTACTTC.

As to this clone: Germline and junction disagree at one end, which may indicate a read error. This chain links TRBV7-9 with TRBJ2-5; 7 positions agree with TRBD1. Germline CDR1 reads SEHNR; CDR2 reads FQNEAQ (reference sequence). CDR3 length: 17 amino acids. The CDR3: CSSSHVIGRGSGETQYF. In DNA form, the CDR3 reads TGTTCCAGCAGCCATGTAATTGGCAGGGGGTCCGGAGAGACCCAGTACTTC.

The rearrangement links TRBV6-6 to TRBJ1-1; no definite D call. The CDR3 has 13 residues. CDR1 and CDR2 (germline): MNHNY, SVGAGI (reference sequence). V lost 0 bases, J lost 4 bases, and 6 bases lay in between. In DNA, the CDR3 is TGTGCCAGCAGTTACTCGGCTGTCACTGAAGCTTTCTTT. This sequence encodes CASSYSAVTEAFF.

This clone has a single count. The CDR3: CASSATGPTDTQYF. Written as DNA, the CDR3 is TGTGCCAGCAGTGCTACAGGACCCACAGATACGCAGTATTTT. This chain connects TRBV9 to TRBJ2-3, with D possibly TRBD1 on 5 matching bases. The V gene lost 5 bases and the J gene lost 2 bases, with 12 bases spanning the gap. Germline V lookup: CDR1 SGDLS, CDR2 YYNGEE. CDR3 length: 14 amino acids.

This sequence joins TRBV19 and TRBJ1-5; unclear D gene. Germline loops: CDR1 LNHDA, CDR2 SQIVND (reference sequence). Trimming shortened V by 7 bases and J by 9 bases, and 22 bases separated the two germline ends. CDR3 length equals 15 residues. The CDR3 loop reads CASTPPGIVGRPQHF. The CDR3 DNA follows: TGTGCCAGTACCCCGCCCGGGATCGTCGGTCGGCCCCAGCATTTT.

This chain connects TRBV25-1 to TRBJ2-5, with 7 bases aligning to TRBD1. This CDR3 spans 15 amino acids. The germline gives CDR1 MGHDK, CDR2 SYGVNS. V lost 4 bases, J lost 2 bases, and 7 bases stayed unmatched. This CDR3 reads CASSVSTGVQETQYF. The CDR3 DNA follows: TGTGCCAGCAGTGTATCTACAGGGGTACAAGAGACCCAGTACTTC.